The subject of this entry is one T cell receptor (beta chain). Original analysis: Reference gene primer amplification in the assay estimated nucleated cell counts. Using immunoSEQ multiplex PCR, the repertoire was profiled, and TCRdb retains in-frame clones only, with some absent. That table furnishes V, J and clone size, whereas the DNA furnished D and trimming. The sample shows 300,000 to 450,000 clones, around nine tenths of them seen only once. CDR3 size: 14 residues. V was shortened by 0 bases and J by 4 bases, with 7 bases between the two germline ends. The V gene's germline CDR1 is SNHLY and CDR2 FYNNEI. The data derive from a study of blood T cell repertoires in COVID-19. Study overall: The United States, Italy and Spain provided the acute and convalescent COVID-19 samples. T cells, B-cell-depleted T cells, or PBMCs supplied cDNA or gDNA.

The chain has TRBV2 and TRBJ2-1, with D unresolved. The sequenced sample consisted of peripheral blood. This sequence was found in a human donor in a cohort sampled during active COVID-19. CDR3 loop: CASSEASAYNEQFF. The CDR3 nucleotides read TGTGCCAGCAGTGAAGCAAGCGCGTACAATGAGCAGTTCTTC.